The 4 T cell receptor beta chains below all came from one sample that was sequenced in a study of T cells after somatic rescue of genetic block. TCRdb keeps only in-frame clones here, not all; method: immunoSEQ multiplex PCR. The data show over 55,000 clones, 92% seen once. Sequencing was performed on peripheral blood mononuclear cells (PBMCs). Receptors were obtained from a man aged 40-49 years.

The J gene is TRBJ1-4, the V gene TRBV14; D is unresolved. This CDR3 is built from 12 residues. CDR1 SGHDN and CDR2 FVKESK come from the germline V gene. The ends were cut back, 0 bases at V and 8 bases at J, with 4 bases in the middle. The CDR3 region has the DNA TGTGCCAGCAGCCAAGATAGGGAAAAACTGTTTTTT. It is translated as CASSQDREKLFF.

This chain connects TRBV11-2 to TRBJ2-1; 10 bases match TRBD2. CDR3 length: 17 residues. Germline values: CDR1 SGHAT, CDR2 FQNNGV. V lost 3 bases and J lost 9; bases outside the gene matches: 14. DNA for the CDR3: TGTGCCAGCAGCTTTTCGTCATCTAGCGGGGGTTTCAGTGAGCAGTTCTTC. Its translation is CASSFSSSSGGFSEQFF.

The chain combines TRBV7-3 with TRBJ2-1, with TRBD2 matching over 7 bases. This CDR3 is 15 amino acids long. Germline CDR1 SGHTA, CDR2 FQGTGA. J lost 5 bases, V lost 5 bases, and 9 bases had no gene match. The CDR3 coding sequence is TGTGCCAGCAGCCGAAGCGGGGCGCTTAACAATGAGCAGTTCTTC. Its protein product is CASSRSGALNNEQFF.

This clone was detected a few times. This chain uses TRBV5-4 with TRBJ2-7; TRBD2 matches 11 bases. Germline lookup yields CDR1 SGHNT and CDR2 YYREEE (reference sequence). This CDR3 is built from 15 residues. The J segment lost 4 bases and the V segment lost 3 bases, leaving 6 bases of the junction unmatched. The chain's CDR3 is CASSSWTSGSYEQYF. CDR3 DNA sequence: TGTGCCAGCAGCTCCTGGACTAGCGGGTCATACGAGCAGTACTTC. The full variable domain, in which reference TRBV5-4 and TRBJ2-7 provide the parts outside the CDR3, is ETGVTQSPTHLIKTRGQQVTLRCSSQSGHNTVSWYQQALGQGPQFIFQYYREEENGRGNFPPRFSGLQFPNYSSELNVNALELDDSALYLCASSSWTSGSYEQYFGPGTRLTVT.